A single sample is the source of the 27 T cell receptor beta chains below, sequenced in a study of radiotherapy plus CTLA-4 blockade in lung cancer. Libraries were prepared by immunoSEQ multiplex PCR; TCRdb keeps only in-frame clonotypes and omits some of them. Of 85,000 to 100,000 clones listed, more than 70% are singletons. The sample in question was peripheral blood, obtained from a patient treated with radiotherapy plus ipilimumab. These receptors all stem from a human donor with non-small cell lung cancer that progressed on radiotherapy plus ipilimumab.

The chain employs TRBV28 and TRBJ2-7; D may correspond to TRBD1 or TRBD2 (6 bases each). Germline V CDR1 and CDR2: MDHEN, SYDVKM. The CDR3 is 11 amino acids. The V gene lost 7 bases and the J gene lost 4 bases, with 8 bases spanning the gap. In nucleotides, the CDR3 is TGTGCCAGCAAGGGGGGTTACGAGCAGTACTTC. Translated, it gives CASKGGYEQYF.

The chain's CDR3 is CASQSLRSRASPLHF. The CDR3 DNA sequence: TGCGCCAGCCAATCGCTAAGGTCCAGGGCTTCACCCCTCCACTTT. The J gene is TRBJ1-6, the V gene TRBV10-1; a possible D gene is TRBD1 (5 bases). The length of the CDR3 is 15 residues. V lost 8 bases to trimming and J lost 9 bases, with 20 bases between them. Germline V lookup: CDR1 WNHNN, CDR2 SYGVQD (reference sequence).

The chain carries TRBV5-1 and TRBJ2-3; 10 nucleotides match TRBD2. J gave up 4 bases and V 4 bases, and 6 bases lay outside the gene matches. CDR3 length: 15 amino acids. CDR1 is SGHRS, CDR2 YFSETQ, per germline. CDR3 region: CASSRSGGAADTQYF. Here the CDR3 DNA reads TGCGCCAGCAGCCGCAGCGGGGGGGCCGCAGATACGCAGTATTTT.

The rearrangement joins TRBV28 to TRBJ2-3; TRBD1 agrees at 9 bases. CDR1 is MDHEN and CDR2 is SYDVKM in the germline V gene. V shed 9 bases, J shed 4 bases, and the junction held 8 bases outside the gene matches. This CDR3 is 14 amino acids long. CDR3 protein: CASSYRGRADTQYF. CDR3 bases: TGTGCCAGTTCCTACAGGGGGCGCGCAGATACGCAGTATTTT.

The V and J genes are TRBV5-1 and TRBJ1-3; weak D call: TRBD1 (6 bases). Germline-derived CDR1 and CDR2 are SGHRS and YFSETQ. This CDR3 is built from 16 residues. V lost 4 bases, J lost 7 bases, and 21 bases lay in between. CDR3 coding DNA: TGCGCCAGCAGCACGGCAAAGACAGGATCGAGGAACACCATATATTTT. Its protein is CASSTAKTGSRNTIYF.

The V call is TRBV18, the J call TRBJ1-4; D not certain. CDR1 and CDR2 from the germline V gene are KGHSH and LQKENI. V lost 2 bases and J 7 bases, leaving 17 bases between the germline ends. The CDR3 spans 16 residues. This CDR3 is CASSPGSGGSGEKLFF. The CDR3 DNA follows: TGTGCCAGCTCACCAGGCTCCGGTGGATCGGGTGAAAAACTGTTTTTT.

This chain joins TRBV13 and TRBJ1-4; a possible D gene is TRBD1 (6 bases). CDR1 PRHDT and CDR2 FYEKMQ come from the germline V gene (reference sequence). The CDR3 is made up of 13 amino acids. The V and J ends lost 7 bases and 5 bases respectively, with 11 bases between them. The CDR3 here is CASKGRGNEKLFF. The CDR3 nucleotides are TGTGCCAGCAAGGGCAGGGGAAATGAAAAACTGTTTTTT.

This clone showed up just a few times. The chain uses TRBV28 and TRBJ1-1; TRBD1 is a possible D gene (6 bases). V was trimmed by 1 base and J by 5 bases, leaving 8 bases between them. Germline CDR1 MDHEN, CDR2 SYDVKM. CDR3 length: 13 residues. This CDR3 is CASSLSGETEAFF. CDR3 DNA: TGTGCCAGCAGTTTATCAGGGGAGACTGAAGCTTTCTTT.

The CDR3 reads CASSASGDGQYF. CDR3 DNA: TGTGCCAGCAGCGCGTCCGGCGACGGGCAGTACTTC. The chain carries TRBV7-2 and TRBJ2-7; D unclear. Trimming took 5 bases from V and 9 from J, leaving 14 bases between them. Germline assignment: CDR1 SGHTA and CDR2 FQGNSA. The CDR3 runs 12 residues.

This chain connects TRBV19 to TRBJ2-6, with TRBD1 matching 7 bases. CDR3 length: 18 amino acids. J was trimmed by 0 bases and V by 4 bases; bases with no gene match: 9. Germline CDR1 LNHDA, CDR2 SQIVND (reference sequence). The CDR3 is CASSRRQGYISGANVLTF. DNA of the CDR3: TGTGCCAGTAGTAGGCGACAGGGATACATCTCTGGGGCCAACGTCCTGACTTTC.

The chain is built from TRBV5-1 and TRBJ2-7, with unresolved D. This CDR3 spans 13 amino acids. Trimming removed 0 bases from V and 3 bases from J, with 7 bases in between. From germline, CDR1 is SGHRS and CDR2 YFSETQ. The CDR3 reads CASSLEAGYEQYF. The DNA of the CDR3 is TGCGCCAGCAGCTTGGAAGCAGGCTACGAGCAGTACTTC.

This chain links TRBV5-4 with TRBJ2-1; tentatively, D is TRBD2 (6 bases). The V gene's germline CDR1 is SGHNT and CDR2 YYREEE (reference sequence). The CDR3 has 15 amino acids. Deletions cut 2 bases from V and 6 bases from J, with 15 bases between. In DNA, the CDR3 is TGTGCCAGCAGCTTTCGGGGCGGGGCTATCAATGAGCAGTTCTTC. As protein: CASSFRGGAINEQFF.

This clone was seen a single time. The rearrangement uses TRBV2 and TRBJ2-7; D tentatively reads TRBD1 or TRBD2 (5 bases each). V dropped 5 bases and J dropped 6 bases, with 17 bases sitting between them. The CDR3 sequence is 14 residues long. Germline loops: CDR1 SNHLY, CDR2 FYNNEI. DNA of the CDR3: TGTGCCAGCAGTTTTACCGGGACCCCCCTCGAGCAGTACTTC. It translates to CASSFTGTPLEQYF.

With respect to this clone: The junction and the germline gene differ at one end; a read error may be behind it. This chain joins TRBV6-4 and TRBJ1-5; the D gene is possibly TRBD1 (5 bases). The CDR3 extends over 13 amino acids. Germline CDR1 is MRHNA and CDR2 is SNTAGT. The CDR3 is CVSHQPGDQPQHF. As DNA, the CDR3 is TGTGTCAGCCACCAACCGGGGGATCAGCCCCAGCATTTT.

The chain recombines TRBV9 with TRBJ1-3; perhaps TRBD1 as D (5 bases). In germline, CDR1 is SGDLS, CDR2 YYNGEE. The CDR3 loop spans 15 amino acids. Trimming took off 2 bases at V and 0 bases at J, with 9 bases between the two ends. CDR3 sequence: CASSVGPNSGNTIYF. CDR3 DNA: TGTGCCAGCAGCGTGGGGCCTAACTCTGGAAACACCATATATTTT.

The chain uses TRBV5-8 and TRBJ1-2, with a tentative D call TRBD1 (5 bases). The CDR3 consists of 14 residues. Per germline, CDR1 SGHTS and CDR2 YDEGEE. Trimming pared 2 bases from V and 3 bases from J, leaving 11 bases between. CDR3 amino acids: CASSFDRVDYGYTF. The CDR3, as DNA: TGTGCCAGCAGCTTTGACAGAGTAGACTATGGCTACACCTTC. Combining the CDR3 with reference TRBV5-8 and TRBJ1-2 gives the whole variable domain EAGVTQSPTHLIKTRGQQATLRCSPISGHTSVYWYQQALGLGLQFLLWYDEGEERNRGNFPPRFSGRQFPNYSSELNVNALELEDSALYLCASSFDRVDYGYTFGSGTRLTVV.

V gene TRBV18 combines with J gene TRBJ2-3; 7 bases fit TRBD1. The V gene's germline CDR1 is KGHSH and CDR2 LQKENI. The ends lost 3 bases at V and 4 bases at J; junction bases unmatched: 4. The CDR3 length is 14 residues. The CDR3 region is CASSPKQGPDTQYF. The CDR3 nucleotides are TGTGCCAGCTCACCCAAACAGGGGCCAGATACGCAGTATTTT.

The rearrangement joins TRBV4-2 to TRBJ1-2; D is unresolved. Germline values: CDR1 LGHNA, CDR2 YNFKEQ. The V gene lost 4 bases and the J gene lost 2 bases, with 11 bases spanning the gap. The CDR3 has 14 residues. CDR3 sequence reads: CASSLASYNYGYTF. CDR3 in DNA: TGTGCCAGCAGCCTAGCTTCATACAACTATGGCTACACCTTC.

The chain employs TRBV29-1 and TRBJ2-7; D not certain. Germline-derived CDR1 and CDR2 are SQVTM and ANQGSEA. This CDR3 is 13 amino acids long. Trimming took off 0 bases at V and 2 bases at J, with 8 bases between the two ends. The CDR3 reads CSVEDRQTYEQYF. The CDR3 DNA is TGCAGCGTTGAAGACAGACAAACCTACGAGCAGTACTTC.

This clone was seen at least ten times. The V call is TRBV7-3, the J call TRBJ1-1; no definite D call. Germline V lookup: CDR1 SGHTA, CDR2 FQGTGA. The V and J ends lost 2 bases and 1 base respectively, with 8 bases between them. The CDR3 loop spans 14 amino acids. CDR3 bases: TGTGCCAGCAGCTTAGGCGCAACGAACACTGAAGCTTTCTTT. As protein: CASSLGATNTEAFF. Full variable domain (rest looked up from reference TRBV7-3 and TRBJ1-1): GAGVSQTPSNKVTEKGKYVELRCDPISGHTALYWYRQSLGQGPEFLIYFQGTGAADDSGLPNDRFFAVRPEGSVSTLKIQRTERGDSAVYLCASSLGATNTEAFFGQGTRLTVV.

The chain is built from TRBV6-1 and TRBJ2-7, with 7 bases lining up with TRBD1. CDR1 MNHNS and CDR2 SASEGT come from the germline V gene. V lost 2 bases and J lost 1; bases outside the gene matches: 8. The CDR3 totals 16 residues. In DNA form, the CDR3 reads TGTGCCAGCAGTGAACATACAGGGGACCCTTCCTACGAGCAGTACTTC. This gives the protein CASSEHTGDPSYEQYF.

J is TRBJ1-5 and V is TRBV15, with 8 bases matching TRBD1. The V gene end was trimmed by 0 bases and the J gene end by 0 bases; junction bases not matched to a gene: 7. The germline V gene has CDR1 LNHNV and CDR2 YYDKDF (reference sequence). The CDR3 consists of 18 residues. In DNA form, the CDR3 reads TGTGCCACCAGCAGAGATCAGCGGGGACAGGTTAGCAATCAGCCCCAGCATTTT. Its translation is CATSRDQRGQVSNQPQHF.

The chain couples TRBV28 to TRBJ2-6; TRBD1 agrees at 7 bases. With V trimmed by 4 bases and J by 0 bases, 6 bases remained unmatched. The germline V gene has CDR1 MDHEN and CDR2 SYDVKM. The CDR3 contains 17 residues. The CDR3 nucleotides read TGTGCCAGCAGTTCCCCGGGACAGACCTCTGGGGCCAACGTCCTGACTTTC. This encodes CASSSPGQTSGANVLTF. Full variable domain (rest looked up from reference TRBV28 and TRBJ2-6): DVKVTQSSRYLVKRTGEKVFLECVQDMDHENMFWYRQDPGLGLRLIYFSYDVKMKEKGDIPEGYSVSREKKERFSLILESASTNQTSMYLCASSSPGQTSGANVLTFGAGSRLTVL.

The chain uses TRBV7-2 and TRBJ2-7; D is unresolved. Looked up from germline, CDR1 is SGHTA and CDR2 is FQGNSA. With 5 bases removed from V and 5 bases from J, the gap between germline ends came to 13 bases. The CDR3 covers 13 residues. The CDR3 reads CASSPYGDDEQYF. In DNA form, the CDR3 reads TGTGCCAGCAGCCCTTACGGTGACGACGAGCAGTACTTC.

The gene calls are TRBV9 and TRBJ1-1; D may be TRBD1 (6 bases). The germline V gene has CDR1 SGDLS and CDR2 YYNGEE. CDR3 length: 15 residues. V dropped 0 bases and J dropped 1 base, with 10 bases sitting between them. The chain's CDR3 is CASSVGGASNTEAFF. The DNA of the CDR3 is TGTGCCAGCAGCGTAGGGGGGGCCTCGAACACTGAAGCTTTCTTT.

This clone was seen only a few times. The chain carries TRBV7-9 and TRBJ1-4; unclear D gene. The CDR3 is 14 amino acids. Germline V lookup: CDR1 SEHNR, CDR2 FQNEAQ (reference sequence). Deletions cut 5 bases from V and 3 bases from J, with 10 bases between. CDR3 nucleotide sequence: TGTGCCAGCAGCCGGGGTATGGCTAATGAAAAACTGTTTTTT. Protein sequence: CASSRGMANEKLFF.

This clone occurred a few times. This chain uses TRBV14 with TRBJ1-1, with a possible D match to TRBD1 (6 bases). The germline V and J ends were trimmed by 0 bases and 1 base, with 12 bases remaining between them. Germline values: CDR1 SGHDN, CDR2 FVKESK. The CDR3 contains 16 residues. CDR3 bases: TGTGCCAGCAGCCAAGATCTGTTCAGGGGGAACACTGAAGCTTTCTTT. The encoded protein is CASSQDLFRGNTEAFF.